This T cell receptor beta chain was observed in a study of blood T cell repertoires in COVID-19. TCRdb keeps only in-frame clones here, not all; method: immunoSEQ multiplex PCR. The sample includes 130,000 or so clones, 65% to 80% of them seen just once. The CDR3 runs to 17 residues. From germline, CDR1 is SGHRS and CDR2 YFSETQ. V was pared by 0 bases and J by 4 bases, with 14 bases between. The specimen was peripheral blood. V gene TRBV5-1 combines with J gene TRBJ1-6; D may be TRBD1 (5 bases). The source of this sequence is a man in his fifties or sixties with acute or convalescent COVID-19. The chain's CDR3 is CASSLGTWGSYNSPLHF. In DNA, the CDR3 is TGCGCCAGCAGCTTGGGGACATGGGGATCTTATAATTCACCCCTCCACTTT.